The clone carrying this T cell receptor beta chain was seen a single time. This specimen belongs to a study of T cell changes during pregnancy in multiple sclerosis. Produced via immunoSEQ multiplex PCR; TCRdb's table is partial and in-frame only. The repertoire consists of 37,000 or so clones, with 80% to 90% occurring once and the leading ten covering roughly 0.5%. The origin of this receptor is a female donor with multiple sclerosis, enrolled in a pregnancy study. The sample was CD4+ T cells from peripheral blood mononuclear cells, taken in the first trimester of pregnancy.

As DNA, the CDR3 is TGTGCCAGTTACAGGGTGGGCTATGGCTACACCTTC. Residues: CASYRVGYGYTF. This chain joins TRBV9 and TRBJ1-2; the D gene is possibly TRBD1 (6 bases). The CDR3 totals 12 residues. Germline V CDR1 and CDR2: SGDLS, YYNGEE. Trimming cost V 8 bases and J 4 bases, with 12 bases left between them.